The 31 T cell receptor beta chains below come from one sample, sequenced in a study of radiation and T cells in renal cell carcinoma. Indicated treatment: 15 Gy SBRT to primary tumor, nephrectomy 4 weeks later. Profiled with immunoSEQ multiplex PCR; TCRdb holds only in-frame clones, not every one. The data contain about 20,000 clones, roughly half of them singletons. The starting material was tumor tissue, obtained from a patient whose treatment included radiotherapy and nephrectomy. These receptors all come from a woman aged 45-59 years with renal cell carcinoma.

In this sample, this clone turned up a few times. J is TRBJ2-2 and V is TRBV4-3; weak D call: TRBD1 (6 bases). Germline V lookup: CDR1 LGHNA, CDR2 YSLEER. Between the trimmed V and J ends, which lost 0 bases and 6 bases, there was a span of 17 bases. CDR3 length: 17 residues. The CDR3: CASSQDRSRGTAGELFF. CDR3 DNA: TGCGCCAGCAGCCAAGATCGGTCCAGGGGAACGGCCGGGGAGCTGTTTTTT.

The table lists this clone with many counts. V is TRBV2 and J is TRBJ2-5; no firm D call. The CDR3 has 12 amino acids. Germline V gene data show CDR1 as SNHLY and CDR2 as FYNNEI. The V end lost 5 bases, the J end lost 5 bases, and 9 bases lay between the germline ends. The CDR3 sequence: CASSYLWETQYF. The CDR3 coding sequence is TGTGCCAGCAGTTACCTCTGGGAGACCCAGTACTTC.

Written as DNA, the CDR3 is TGTGCCAGTAGTATCGGGACAGCTGATAATTCACCCCTCCACTTT. Translated: CASSIGTADNSPLHF. The V and J genes are TRBV19 and TRBJ1-6, with 7 bases matching TRBD1. CDR1 and CDR2 (germline): LNHDA, SQIVND (reference sequence). V trimming: 3 bases; J trimming: 5 bases; junction bases outside the gene matches: 4. The CDR3 runs to 15 residues. Complete variable domain (other parts from reference TRBV19 and TRBJ1-6): DGGITQSPKYLFRKEGQNVTLSCEQNLNHDAMYWYRQDPGQGLRLIYYSQIVNDFQKGDIAEGYSVSREKKESFPLTVTSAQKNPTAFYLCASSIGTADNSPLHFGNGTRLTVT.

This clone has only a few counts. V usage is TRBV6-6 and J usage is TRBJ1-2; no clear D. Germline V lookup: CDR1 MNHNY, CDR2 SVGAGI (reference sequence). Trimming cost V 6 bases and J 0 bases, with 11 bases left between them. The CDR3 is 14 residues long. In DNA, the CDR3 is TGTGCCAGCAGGGTGCCTACTCCTAACTATGGCTACACCTTC. Translated, it gives CASRVPTPNYGYTF.

This clone appeared a few times. The chain carries TRBV14 and TRBJ2-7; the D is unclear. The CDR3 covers 13 residues. Trimming pared 2 bases from V and 4 bases from J, leaving 9 bases between. Germline CDR1 reads SGHDN; CDR2 reads FVKESK. The CDR3 loop is CASSQQVAYEQYF. The CDR3 DNA is TGTGCCAGCAGCCAACAGGTGGCATACGAGCAGTACTTC.

This clone showed up just a few times. V and J are TRBV7-8 and TRBJ1-6, with 9 bases that match TRBD1. CDR1 is SGHVS, CDR2 FQNEAQ, per germline. The length of the CDR3 is 15 residues. Trimming cost V 2 bases and J 7 bases; bases outside gene matches: 3. The CDR3 nucleotides are TGTGCCAGCAGCTTAAGGACAGGGGAGAATTCACCCCTCCACTTT. It is translated as CASSLRTGENSPLHF.

This chain links TRBV7-9 with TRBJ2-7; D is unclear. CDR1 is SEHNR and CDR2 is FQNEAQ in the germline V gene (reference sequence). V dropped 1 base and J dropped 3 bases, with 7 bases sitting between them. The CDR3 loop spans 13 amino acids. The CDR3 DNA is TGTGCCAGCAGCTTAGATAGAGTCTACGAGCAGTACTTC. Encoded protein: CASSLDRVYEQYF.

CDR3 in amino acids: CATGAWDQPQHF. The CDR3, as DNA: TGTGCCACCGGTGCTTGGGATCAGCCCCAGCATTTT. The chain joins TRBV6-4 to TRBJ1-5; D gene unclear. Deletions cut 10 bases from V and 5 bases from J, with 12 bases between. The germline V gene encodes CDR1 MRHNA and CDR2 SNTAGT. The CDR3 is 12 residues long.

This clone was recorded at least ten times. The gene calls are TRBV7-8 and TRBJ2-6; D ambiguous. CDR3 size: 18 residues. Deletions cut 4 bases from V and 2 bases from J, with 18 bases between. Germline CDR1 and CDR2: SGHVS and FQNEAQ. In DNA, the CDR3 is TGTGCCAGCAGCTCCTCGCCCTGGCGGCGAGCTGGGGCCAACGTCCTGACTTTC. It specifies CASSSSPWRRAGANVLTF.

The chain employs TRBV11-2 and TRBJ1-6; D remains unclear. The V gene's germline CDR1 is SGHAT and CDR2 FQNNGV. The V and J ends lost 5 bases and 10 bases respectively, with 21 bases between them. CDR3 length: 16 amino acids. The CDR3: CASSLGRPGAVSPLHF. The CDR3 coding sequence is TGTGCCAGCAGCCTCGGGAGGCCAGGAGCGGTGTCACCCCTCCACTTT.

This clone was recorded at least ten times. The chain combines TRBV7-3 with TRBJ2-7; 10 nucleotides align to TRBD1. In germline, CDR1 is SGHTA, CDR2 FQGTGA. This CDR3 has 16 residues. V was pared by 2 bases and J by 4 bases, with 8 bases of the junction left unmatched. The CDR3 region is CASSLGAGQGIYEQYF. In DNA, the CDR3 is TGTGCCAGCAGCTTAGGAGCGGGACAGGGGATATACGAGCAGTACTTC.

The V and J genes are TRBV19 and TRBJ1-2; TRBD1 aligns across 10 bases. The germline gives CDR1 LNHDA, CDR2 SQIVND (reference sequence). Germline trimming cut 6 bases from V and 8 bases from J; bases unmatched to any gene: 6. CDR3 length: 13 amino acids. In DNA, the CDR3 is TGTGCCAGTAGCCCGGGACAGGGGTTCGGCTACACCTTC. Amino acids: CASSPGQGFGYTF.

The rearrangement joins TRBV19 to TRBJ1-1; D gene unclear. In germline, CDR1 is LNHDA, CDR2 SQIVND (reference sequence). The ends were cut back, 5 bases at V and 5 bases at J, with 12 bases in the middle. This CDR3 spans 13 amino acids. DNA of the CDR3: TGTGCCAGTAGTGAATTCCCGGGGACTGAAGCTTTCTTT. Translation: CASSEFPGTEAFF.

The V gene is TRBV6-6, the J gene TRBJ2-6; a possible D gene is TRBD1 (6 bases). The ends were cut back, 7 bases at V and 2 bases at J, with 12 bases in the middle. Germline V gene lookup returns CDR1 MNHNY and CDR2 SVGAGI (reference sequence). CDR3 length: 15 residues. The CDR3: CASNPQGAGANVLTF. The DNA for the CDR3 is TGTGCCAGCAACCCACAGGGAGCTGGGGCCAACGTCCTGACTTTC.

The chain links TRBV29-1 to TRBJ2-7; 10 nucleotides match TRBD2. The germline V gene has CDR1 SQVTM and CDR2 ANQGSEA. This CDR3 has 12 residues. V was clipped by 6 bases and J by 5 bases; unmatched bases: 4. CDR3 sequence: CSVESGGDEQYF. DNA for the CDR3: TGCAGCGTAGAGAGCGGGGGGGACGAGCAGTACTTC.

The rearrangement joins TRBV2 to TRBJ2-6; D unclear. The germline CDR1 and CDR2 sequences are SNHLY and FYNNEI. With 6 bases removed from V and 0 bases from J, the gap between germline ends came to 12 bases. The CDR3 loop spans 16 amino acids. The CDR3 DNA follows: TGTGCCAGCAGGCTGATAGGATTCTCTGGGGCCAACGTCCTGACTTTC. Amino acid sequence: CASRLIGFSGANVLTF.

The chain couples TRBV5-6 to TRBJ2-2; TRBD1 matches 10 bases. Trimming removed 3 bases from V and 2 bases from J; junction bases left unmatched: 7. The CDR3 runs to 17 residues. Germline lookup yields CDR1 SGHDT and CDR2 YYEEEE. Written as DNA, the CDR3 is TGTGCCAGCAGCTCGGACAGGGGGTTAATTAACACCGGGGAGCTGTTTTTT. Translation: CASSSDRGLINTGELFF. Filled out from reference TRBV5-6 and TRBJ2-2, the complete variable domain reads DAGVTQSPTHLIKTRGQQVTLRCSPKSGHDTVSWYQQALGQGPQFIFQYYEEEERQRGNFPDRFSGHQFPNYSSELNVNALLLGDSALYLCASSSDRGLINTGELFFGEGSRLTVL.

V gene TRBV2 combines with J gene TRBJ2-2; TRBD2 matches 7 bases. The V gene's germline CDR1 is SNHLY and CDR2 FYNNEI. CDR3 length: 16 amino acids. J gave up 6 bases and V 10 bases, and 17 bases lay outside the gene matches. CDR3 amino acids: CATHQTLRGKAGELFF. The DNA of the CDR3 is TGTGCCACGCACCAAACTTTGCGGGGGAAGGCCGGGGAGCTGTTTTTT. The whole variable domain, remainder taken from reference TRBV2 and TRBJ2-2, is EPEVTQTPSHQVTQMGQEVILRCVPISNHLYFYWYRQILGQKVEFLVSFYNNEISEKSEIFDDQFSVERPDGSNFTLKIRSTKLEDSAMYFCATHQTLRGKAGELFFGEGSRLTVL.

The chain recombines TRBV30 with TRBJ2-2; the match to TRBD1 covers 7 bases. CDR3 length equals 14 residues. In germline, CDR1 is GTSNPN, CDR2 SVGIG (reference sequence). V lost 3 bases to trimming and J lost 2 bases; unmatched junction nucleotides: 3. The CDR3 coding sequence is TGTGCCTGGAGCGGGACAGTCAACACCGGGGAGCTGTTTTTT. Translation: CAWSGTVNTGELFF. Using reference TRBV30 and TRBJ2-2 for the parts outside the CDR3, the full variable domain is SQTIHQWPATLVQPVGSPLSLECTVEGTSNPNLYWYRQAAGRGLQLLFYSVGIGQISSEVPQNLSASRPQDRQFILSSKKLLLSDSGFYLCAWSGTVNTGELFFGEGSRLTVL.

The chain has TRBV4-1 and TRBJ2-5, with D unresolved. CDR3 length equals 12 residues. Per the germline V gene, CDR1 is MGHRA and CDR2 is YSYEKL. Trimming pared 3 bases from V and 5 bases from J, leaving 7 bases between. The CDR3 region is CASSQQGETQYF. The DNA of the CDR3 is TGCGCCAGCAGCCAGCAAGGGGAGACCCAGTACTTC.

There are a few counts of this clone. This chain links TRBV18 with TRBJ2-6, with D maybe TRBD2 (5 bases). The CDR3 sequence is 17 residues long. V gave up 3 bases and J gave up 0 bases, with 12 bases separating them. CDR1 KGHSH and CDR2 LQKENI come from the germline V gene. The CDR3 reads CASSPVGGSSGANVLTF. Written as DNA, the CDR3 is TGTGCCAGCTCACCCGTCGGAGGTTCCTCTGGGGCCAACGTCCTGACTTTC.

V and J are TRBV7-9 and TRBJ1-1, with D possibly matching TRBD1 (6 bases). Germline CDR1 reads SEHNR; CDR2 reads FQNEAQ (reference sequence). This CDR3 is built from 14 residues. Trimming removed 8 bases from V and 0 bases from J, with 13 bases in between. The CDR3 DNA follows: TGTGCCAGCCGGACAGTTTACATGAACACTGAAGCTTTCTTT. This translates into CASRTVYMNTEAFF.

This clone rates as large. DNA of the CDR3: TGCGCCAGCAGCCGCGGGGAAGCTGGAAACACCATATATTTT. The encoded protein is CASSRGEAGNTIYF. The V gene is TRBV4-3, the J gene TRBJ1-3; no clear D. The germline CDR1 and CDR2 sequences are LGHNA and YSLEER. With 4 bases removed from V and 2 bases from J, the gap between germline ends came to 9 bases. This CDR3 spans 14 amino acids.

This clone occurred a few times. This chain connects TRBV7-2 to TRBJ2-3, with D possibly matching TRBD2 (6 bases). V lost 0 bases to trimming and J lost 3 bases, with 13 bases between them. The CDR3 totals 16 residues. Germline-derived CDR1 and CDR2 are SGHTA and FQGNSA. CDR3 sequence (DNA): TGTGCCAGCAGCTTAGCCGTACCTAGCGAGACAGATACGCAGTATTTT. Protein product: CASSLAVPSETDTQYF.

The rearrangement uses TRBV7-9 and TRBJ2-7; TRBD1 is a possible D gene (5 bases). Trimming took off 9 bases at V and 2 bases at J, with 14 bases between the two ends. CDR1 and CDR2 (germline): SEHNR, FQNEAQ (reference sequence). The CDR3 runs to 13 residues. The DNA for the CDR3 is TGTGCCAGTCTGGGCGACAGCACCTACGAGCAGTACTTC. Its translation: CASLGDSTYEQYF.

The gene calls are TRBV9 and TRBJ1-6; D not resolved. V lost 0 bases, J lost 9 bases, and 7 bases lay in between. The germline V gene encodes CDR1 SGDLS and CDR2 YYNGEE. The CDR3 has 13 residues. The CDR3 reads CASSVDWTSPLHF. The CDR3 nucleotides are TGTGCCAGCAGCGTAGACTGGACTTCACCCCTCCACTTT.

This clone has a handful of counts. The rearrangement joins TRBV5-4 to TRBJ2-1; D gene unclear. CDR1 and CDR2 (germline): SGHNT, YYREEE (reference sequence). V gave up 2 bases and J gave up 4 bases, with 4 bases separating them. The CDR3 consists of 12 residues. The CDR3 loop reads CASSFSYNEQFF. In DNA, the CDR3 is TGTGCCAGCAGCTTTAGTTACAATGAGCAGTTCTTC.

This clone was recorded a few times. The V call is TRBV6-5, the J call TRBJ1-1, with D perhaps TRBD1 (5 bases). CDR3 length: 15 amino acids. Germline values: CDR1 MNHEY, CDR2 SVGAGI. V was shortened by 5 bases and J by 6 bases, with 19 bases between the two germline ends. In DNA form, the CDR3 reads TGTGCCAGCAGTCTGAACCTTGGAGGGACGCCTGAAGCTTTCTTT. Residues: CASSLNLGGTPEAFF.

In this sample, this clone turned up once. The V call is TRBV9, the J call TRBJ1-1; no firm D call. The CDR3 runs to 16 residues. Trimming shortened V by 0 bases and J by 3 bases, and 15 bases separated the two germline ends. Germline V lookup: CDR1 SGDLS, CDR2 YYNGEE. This chain's CDR3 is CASSVDPGGSYTEAFF. The CDR3 coding sequence is TGTGCCAGCAGCGTAGACCCGGGAGGGTCCTACACTGAAGCTTTCTTT.

The genes are TRBV6-5 and TRBJ2-7; TRBD2 is a possible D gene (6 bases). The V end was cut by 6 bases, the J end by 6 bases, with 12 bases between. Germline V gene sequence: CDR1 MNHEY, CDR2 SVGAGI. This CDR3 contains 12 residues. Here the CDR3 DNA reads TGTGCCAGCAGACCAACGGAGGGCGAGCAGTACTTC. Translating it yields CASRPTEGEQYF.

This clone has only a few counts. The J gene is TRBJ1-1, the V gene TRBV29-1, with D possibly TRBD1 on 5 matching bases. With 7 bases removed from V and 5 bases from J, the gap between germline ends came to 29 bases. CDR3 length: 17 amino acids. Germline V gene data show CDR1 as SQVTM and CDR2 as ANQGSEA. CDR3 nucleotides: TGCAGCGCTATCTGGGGGGGATTCGGAGGGACGAGGACTGAAGCTTTCTTT. It codes for CSAIWGGFGGTRTEAFF.